This TCR beta chain was sequenced during a study of blood T cells in healthy people across ages. As to this clonotype: Antigen: not known.

Peripheral blood from each donor was collected in a volume of roughly 9.2 milliliters. For the second PCR, which ran for about 7 to 11 cycles, a sample-barcoded 5' primer and a J-beta primer mix were used. Every sample gave at least 2.5 million paired-end reads containing CDR3. MiXCR was run by TCRdb on the 5' RACE reads, yielding one entry per CDR3 protein. The top ten clones hold less than 5% of a sample with over a million distinct CDR3 sequences, roughly 43% of them seen once. General study points: While age rose, TCR beta diversity per million T cells dropped in a roughly linear way. The study regarded diversity estimates from one million T cells as underestimates.

The CDR3 covers 15 residues. Looked up from germline, CDR1 is DFQATT and CDR2 is SNEGSKA (reference sequence). Trimming stripped 3 bases from V and 0 bases from J, with 12 bases between. The sample was blood. The chain couples TRBV20-1 to TRBJ2-1; a possible D gene is TRBD2 (6 bases). The clonotype comes from a woman aged 18-29 years in good health. CDR3 region: CSAREIADSYNEQFF. The CDR3 region has the DNA TGCAGTGCTAGGGAAATAGCGGACTCCTACAATGAGCAGTTCTTC.